The TCR beta chain described here comes from a study of T cell responses to AZD1222 COVID-19 vaccine. The study's findings and limits: Spike-wide coverage was observed for vaccine-associated CD4 TCRs, with dominant responses at 160-218 and 743-854. Nearly half of spike-specific TCRs reportedly target unmutated variant regions.

V dropped 9 bases and J dropped 8 bases, with 13 bases sitting between them. The CDR3 extends over 11 amino acids. Germline V gene lookup returns CDR1 LNHDA and CDR2 SQIVND (reference sequence). Sequenced by immunoSEQ multiplex PCR; TCRdb stores in-frame clones only, minus some. The sample lists around 200,000 clones; about nine tenths were seen once. Points on this clone: Its antigen is not identified.

The genes are TRBV19 and TRBJ1-1; D is undetermined. This specimen consisted of peripheral blood, obtained on day 0 of AZD1222 vaccination. This sequence was found in an adult in good health. The DNA of the CDR3 is TGTGCCAGCGACTCTTACGGCGAAGCTTTCTTT. Its translation: CASDSYGEAFF. Together with reference TRBV19 and TRBJ1-1, the CDR3 gives the full variable domain: DGGITQSPKYLFRKEGQNVTLSCEQNLNHDAMYWYRQDPGQGLRLIYYSQIVNDFQKGDIAEGYSVSREKKESFPLTVTSAQKNPTAFYLCASDSYGEAFFGQGTRLTVV.